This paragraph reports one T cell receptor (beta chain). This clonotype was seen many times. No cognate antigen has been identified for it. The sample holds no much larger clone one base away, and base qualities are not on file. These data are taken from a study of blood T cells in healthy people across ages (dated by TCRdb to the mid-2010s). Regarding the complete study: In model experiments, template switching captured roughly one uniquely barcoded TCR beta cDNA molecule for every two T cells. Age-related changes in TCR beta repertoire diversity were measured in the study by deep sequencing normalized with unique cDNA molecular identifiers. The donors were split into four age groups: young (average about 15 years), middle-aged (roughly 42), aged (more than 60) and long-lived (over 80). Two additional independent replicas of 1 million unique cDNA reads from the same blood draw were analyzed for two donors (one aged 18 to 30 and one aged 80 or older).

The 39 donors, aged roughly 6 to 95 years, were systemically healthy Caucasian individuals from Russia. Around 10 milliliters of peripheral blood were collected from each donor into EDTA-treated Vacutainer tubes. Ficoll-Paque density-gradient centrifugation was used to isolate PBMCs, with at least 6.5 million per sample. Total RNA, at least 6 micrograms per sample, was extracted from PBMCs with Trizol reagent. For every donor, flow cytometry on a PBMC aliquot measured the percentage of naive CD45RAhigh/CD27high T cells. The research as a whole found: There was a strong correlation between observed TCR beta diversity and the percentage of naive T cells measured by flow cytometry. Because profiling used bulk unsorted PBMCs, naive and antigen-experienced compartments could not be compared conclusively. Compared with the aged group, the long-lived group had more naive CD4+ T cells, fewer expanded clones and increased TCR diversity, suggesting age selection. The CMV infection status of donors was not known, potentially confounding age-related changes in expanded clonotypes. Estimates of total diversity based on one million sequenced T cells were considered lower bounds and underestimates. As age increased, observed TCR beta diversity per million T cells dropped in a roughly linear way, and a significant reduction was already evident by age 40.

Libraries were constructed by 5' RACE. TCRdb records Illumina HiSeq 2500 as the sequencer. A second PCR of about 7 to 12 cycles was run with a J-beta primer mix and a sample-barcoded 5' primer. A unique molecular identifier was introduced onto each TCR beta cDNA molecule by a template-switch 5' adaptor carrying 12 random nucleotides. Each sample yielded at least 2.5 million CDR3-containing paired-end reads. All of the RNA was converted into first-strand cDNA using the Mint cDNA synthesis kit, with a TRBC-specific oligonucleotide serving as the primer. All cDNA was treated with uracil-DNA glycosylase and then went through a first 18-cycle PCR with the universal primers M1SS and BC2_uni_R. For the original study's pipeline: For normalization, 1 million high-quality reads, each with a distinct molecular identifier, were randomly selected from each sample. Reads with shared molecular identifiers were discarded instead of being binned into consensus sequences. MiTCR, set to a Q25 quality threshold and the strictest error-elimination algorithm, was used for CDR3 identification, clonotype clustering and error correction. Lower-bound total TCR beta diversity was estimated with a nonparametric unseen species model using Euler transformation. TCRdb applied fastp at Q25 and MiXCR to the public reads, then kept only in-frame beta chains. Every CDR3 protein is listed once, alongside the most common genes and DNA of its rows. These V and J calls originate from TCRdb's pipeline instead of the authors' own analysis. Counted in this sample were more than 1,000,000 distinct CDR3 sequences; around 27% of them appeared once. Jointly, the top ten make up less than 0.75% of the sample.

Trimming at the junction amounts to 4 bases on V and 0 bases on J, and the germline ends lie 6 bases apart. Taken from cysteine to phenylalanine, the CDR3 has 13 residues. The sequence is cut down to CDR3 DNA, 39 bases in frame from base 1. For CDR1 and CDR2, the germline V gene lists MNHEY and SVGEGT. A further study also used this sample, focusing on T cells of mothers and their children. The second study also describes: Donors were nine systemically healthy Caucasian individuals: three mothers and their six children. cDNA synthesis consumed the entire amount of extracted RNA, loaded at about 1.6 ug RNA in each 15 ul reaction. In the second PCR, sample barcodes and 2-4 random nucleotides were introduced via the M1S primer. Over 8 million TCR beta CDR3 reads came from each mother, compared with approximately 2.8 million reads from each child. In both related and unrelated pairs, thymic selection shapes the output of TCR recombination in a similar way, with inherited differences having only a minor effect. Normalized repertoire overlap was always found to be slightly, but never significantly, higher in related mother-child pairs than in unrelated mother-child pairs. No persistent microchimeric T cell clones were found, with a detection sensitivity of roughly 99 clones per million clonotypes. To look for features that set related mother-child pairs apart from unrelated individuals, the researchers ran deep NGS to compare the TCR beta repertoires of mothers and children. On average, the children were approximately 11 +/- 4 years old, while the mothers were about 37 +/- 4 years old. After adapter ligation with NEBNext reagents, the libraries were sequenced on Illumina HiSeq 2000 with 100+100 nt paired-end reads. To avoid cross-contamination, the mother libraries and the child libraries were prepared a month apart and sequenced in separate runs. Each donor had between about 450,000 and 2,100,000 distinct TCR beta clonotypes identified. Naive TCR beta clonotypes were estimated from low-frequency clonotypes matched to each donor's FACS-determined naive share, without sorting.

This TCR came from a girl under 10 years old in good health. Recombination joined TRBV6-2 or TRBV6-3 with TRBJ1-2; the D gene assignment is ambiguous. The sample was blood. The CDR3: CASSSEANYGYTF. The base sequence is TGTGCCAGCAGTTCCGAAGCTAACTATGGCTACACCTTC.